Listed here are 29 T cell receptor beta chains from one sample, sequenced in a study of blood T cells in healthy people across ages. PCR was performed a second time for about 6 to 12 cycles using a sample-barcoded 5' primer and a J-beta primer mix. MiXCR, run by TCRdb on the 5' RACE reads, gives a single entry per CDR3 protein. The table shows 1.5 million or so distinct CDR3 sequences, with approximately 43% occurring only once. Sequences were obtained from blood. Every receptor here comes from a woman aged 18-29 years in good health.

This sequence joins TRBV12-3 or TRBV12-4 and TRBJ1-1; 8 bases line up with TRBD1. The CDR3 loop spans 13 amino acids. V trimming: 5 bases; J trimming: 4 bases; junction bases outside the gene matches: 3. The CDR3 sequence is CASSADRGTEAFF. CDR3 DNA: TGTGCCAGCAGTGCCGACAGGGGCACTGAAGCTTTCTTT.

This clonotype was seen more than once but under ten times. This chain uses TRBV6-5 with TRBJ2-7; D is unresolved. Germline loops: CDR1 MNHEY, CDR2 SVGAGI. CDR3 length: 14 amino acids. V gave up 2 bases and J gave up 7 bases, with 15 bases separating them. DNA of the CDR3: TGTGCCAGCAGTTACCGGCTAGATGGTTATGAGCAGTACTTC. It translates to CASSYRLDGYEQYF.

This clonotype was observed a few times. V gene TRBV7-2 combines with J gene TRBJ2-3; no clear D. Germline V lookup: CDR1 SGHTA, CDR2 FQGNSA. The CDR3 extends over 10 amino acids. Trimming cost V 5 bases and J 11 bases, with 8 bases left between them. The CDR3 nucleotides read TGTGCCAGCAGCAAGGTTATGCAGTATTTT. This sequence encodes CASSKVMQYF.

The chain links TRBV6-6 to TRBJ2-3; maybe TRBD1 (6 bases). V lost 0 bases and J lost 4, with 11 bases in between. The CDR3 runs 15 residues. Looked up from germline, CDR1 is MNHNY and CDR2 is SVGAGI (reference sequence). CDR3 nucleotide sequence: TGTGCCAGCAGTTACTCGGGGGCGGTCTCAGATACGCAGTATTTT. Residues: CASSYSGAVSDTQYF.

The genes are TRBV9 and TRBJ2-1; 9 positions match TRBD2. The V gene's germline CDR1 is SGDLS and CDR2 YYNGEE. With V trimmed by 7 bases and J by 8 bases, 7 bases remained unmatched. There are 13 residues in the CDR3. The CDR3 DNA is TGTGCCAGCGCTGCGGGGGGGCCTGATGAGCAGTTCTTC. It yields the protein CASAAGGPDEQFF. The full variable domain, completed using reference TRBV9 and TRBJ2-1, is DSGVTQTPKHLITATGQRVTLRCSPRSGDLSVYWYQQSLDQGLQFLIQYYNGEERAKGNILERFSAQQFPDLHSELNLSSLELGDSALYFCASAAGGPDEQFFGPGTRLTVL.

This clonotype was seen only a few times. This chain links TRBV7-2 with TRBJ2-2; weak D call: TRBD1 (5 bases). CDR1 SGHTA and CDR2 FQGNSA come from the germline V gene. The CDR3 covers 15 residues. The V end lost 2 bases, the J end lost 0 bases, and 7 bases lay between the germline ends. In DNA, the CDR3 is TGTGCCAGCAGCTTAATACAGGCGAACACCGGGGAGCTGTTTTTT. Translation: CASSLIQANTGELFF.

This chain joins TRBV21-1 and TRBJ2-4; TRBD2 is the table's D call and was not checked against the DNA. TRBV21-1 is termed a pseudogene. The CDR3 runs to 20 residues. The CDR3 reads CASSKRWVAAARRAKNIQYF. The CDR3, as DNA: TGTGCCAGCAGCAAACGGTGGGTCGCGGCGGCTCGGAGGGCCAAAAACATTCAGTACTTC.

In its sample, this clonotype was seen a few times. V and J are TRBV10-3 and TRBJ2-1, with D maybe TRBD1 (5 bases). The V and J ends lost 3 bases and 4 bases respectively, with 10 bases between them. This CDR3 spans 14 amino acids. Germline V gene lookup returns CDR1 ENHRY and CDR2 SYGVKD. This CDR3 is CAISDGQGYNEQFF. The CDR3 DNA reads TGTGCCATCAGTGACGGGCAGGGTTACAATGAGCAGTTCTTC.

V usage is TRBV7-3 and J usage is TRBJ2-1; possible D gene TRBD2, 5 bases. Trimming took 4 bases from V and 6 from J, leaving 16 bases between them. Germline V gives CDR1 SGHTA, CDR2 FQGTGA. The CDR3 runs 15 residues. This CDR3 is CASSWGSGALNEQFF. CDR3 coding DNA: TGTGCCAGCAGCTGGGGAAGCGGAGCGCTCAATGAGCAGTTCTTC.

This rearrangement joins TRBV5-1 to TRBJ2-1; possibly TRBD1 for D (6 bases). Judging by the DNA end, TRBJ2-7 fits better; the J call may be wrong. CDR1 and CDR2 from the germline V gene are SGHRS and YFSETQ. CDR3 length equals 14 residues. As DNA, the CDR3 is TGCGCCAGCAGCGTGGACAGATCTTACAATGAGCAGTACTTC. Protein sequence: CASSVDRSYNEQYF.

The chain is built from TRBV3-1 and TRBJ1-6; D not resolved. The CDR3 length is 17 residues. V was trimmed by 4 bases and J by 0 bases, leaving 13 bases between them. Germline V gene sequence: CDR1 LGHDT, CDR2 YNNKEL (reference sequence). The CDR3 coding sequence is TGTGCCAGCAGCCGAGCCCGAGGGAACTCCTATAATTCACCCCTCCACTTT. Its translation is CASSRARGNSYNSPLHF.

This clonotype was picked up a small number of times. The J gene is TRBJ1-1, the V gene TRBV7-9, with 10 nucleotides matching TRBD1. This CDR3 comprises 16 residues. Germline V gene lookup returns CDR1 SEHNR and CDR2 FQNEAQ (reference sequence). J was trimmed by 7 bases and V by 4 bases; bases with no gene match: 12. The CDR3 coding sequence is TGTGCCAGCAGCTCCTACAGCCGGGACAGGGGTAGTGAAGCTTTCTTT. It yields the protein CASSSYSRDRGSEAFF.

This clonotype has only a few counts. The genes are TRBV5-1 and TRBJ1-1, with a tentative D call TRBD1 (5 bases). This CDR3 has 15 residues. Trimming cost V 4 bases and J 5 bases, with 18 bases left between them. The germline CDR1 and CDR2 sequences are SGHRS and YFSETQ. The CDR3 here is CASSPPTVGGTEAFF. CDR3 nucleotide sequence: TGCGCCAGCAGCCCCCCAACGGTTGGGGGGACTGAAGCTTTCTTT.

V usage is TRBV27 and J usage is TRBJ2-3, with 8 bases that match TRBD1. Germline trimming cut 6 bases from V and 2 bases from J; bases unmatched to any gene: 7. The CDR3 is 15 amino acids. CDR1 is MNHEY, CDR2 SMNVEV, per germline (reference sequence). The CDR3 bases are TGTGCCAGCAGGAAACAGGGGGATTACACAGATACGCAGTATTTT. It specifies CASRKQGDYTDTQYF.

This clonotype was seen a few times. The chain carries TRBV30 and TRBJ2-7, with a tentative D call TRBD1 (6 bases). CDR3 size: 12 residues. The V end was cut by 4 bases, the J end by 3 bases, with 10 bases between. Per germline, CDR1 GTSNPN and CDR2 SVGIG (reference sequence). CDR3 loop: CAWIQGVYEQYF. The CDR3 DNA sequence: TGTGCCTGGATACAGGGAGTCTACGAGCAGTACTTC.

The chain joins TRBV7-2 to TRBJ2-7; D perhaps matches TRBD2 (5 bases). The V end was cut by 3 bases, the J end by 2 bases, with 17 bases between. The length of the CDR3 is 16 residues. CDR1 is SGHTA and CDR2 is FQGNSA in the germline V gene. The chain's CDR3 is CASSFARTSAAYEQYF. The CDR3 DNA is TGTGCCAGCAGCTTCGCCCGGACTTCCGCCGCCTACGAGCAGTACTTC.

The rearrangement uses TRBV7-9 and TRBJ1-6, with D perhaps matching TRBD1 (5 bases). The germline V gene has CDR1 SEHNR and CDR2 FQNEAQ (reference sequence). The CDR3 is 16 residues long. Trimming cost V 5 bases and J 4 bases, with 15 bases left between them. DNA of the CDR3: TGTGCCAGCAGCCGAGGCAACACAGGATATAATTCACCCCTCCACTTT. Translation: CASSRGNTGYNSPLHF. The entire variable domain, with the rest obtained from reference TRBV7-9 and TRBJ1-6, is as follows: DTGVSQNPRHKITKRGQNVTFRCDPISEHNRLYWYRQTLGQGPEFLTYFQNEAQLEKSRLLSDRFSAERPKGSFSTLEIQRTEQGDSAMYLCASSRGNTGYNSPLHFGNGTRLTVT.

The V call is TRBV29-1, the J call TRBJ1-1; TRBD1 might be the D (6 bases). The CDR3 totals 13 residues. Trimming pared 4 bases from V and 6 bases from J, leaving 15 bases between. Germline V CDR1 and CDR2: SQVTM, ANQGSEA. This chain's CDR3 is CSVGRRGKAEAFF. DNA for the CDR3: TGCAGCGTTGGCCGCAGGGGCAAGGCTGAAGCTTTCTTT.

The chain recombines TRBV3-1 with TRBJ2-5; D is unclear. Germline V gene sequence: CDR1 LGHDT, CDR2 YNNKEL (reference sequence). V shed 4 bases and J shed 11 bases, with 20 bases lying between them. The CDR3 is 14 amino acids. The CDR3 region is CASSRRGFMDEQYF. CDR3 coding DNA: TGTGCCAGCAGCCGGAGAGGTTTCATGGATGAGCAGTACTTC.

The CDR3 nucleotides are TGTGCCATCAGTGACCACAAGACAGGCCTCTACAATGAGCAGTTCTTC. Its translation: CAISDHKTGLYNEQFF. The rearrangement links TRBV10-3 to TRBJ2-1, with TRBD1 as a possible D gene (6 bases). Germline V gives CDR1 ENHRY, CDR2 SYGVKD. V lost 3 bases, J lost 3 bases, and 15 bases lay in between. This CDR3 is built from 16 residues.

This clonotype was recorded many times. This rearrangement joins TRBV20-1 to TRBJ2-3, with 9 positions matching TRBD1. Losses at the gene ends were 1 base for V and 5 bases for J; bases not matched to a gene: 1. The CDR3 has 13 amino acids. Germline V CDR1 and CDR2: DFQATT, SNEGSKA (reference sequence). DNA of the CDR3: TGCAGTGCTAGAGGACAGGGGGTAGATACGCAGTATTTT. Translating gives CSARGQGVDTQYF.

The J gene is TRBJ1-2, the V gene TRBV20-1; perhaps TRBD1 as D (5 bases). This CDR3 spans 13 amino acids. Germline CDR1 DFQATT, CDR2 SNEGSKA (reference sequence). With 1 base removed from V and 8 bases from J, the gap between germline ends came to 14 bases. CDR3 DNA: TGCAGTGCTAGAGGGGGCAGGGAAGGCGGCTACACCTTC. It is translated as CSARGGREGGYTF.

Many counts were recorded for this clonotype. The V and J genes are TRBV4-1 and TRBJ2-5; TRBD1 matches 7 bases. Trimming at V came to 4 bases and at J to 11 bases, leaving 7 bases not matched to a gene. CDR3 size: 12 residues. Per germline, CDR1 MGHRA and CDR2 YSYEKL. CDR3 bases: TGCGCCAGCAGCCTACAGGGGAGTGAGCAGTACTTC. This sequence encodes CASSLQGSEQYF.

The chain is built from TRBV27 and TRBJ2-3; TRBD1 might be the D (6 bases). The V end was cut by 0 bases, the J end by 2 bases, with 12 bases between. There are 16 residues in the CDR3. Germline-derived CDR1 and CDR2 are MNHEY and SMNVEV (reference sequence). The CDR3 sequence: CASSLSVAGATDTQYF. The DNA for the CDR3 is TGTGCCAGCAGTTTATCGGTCGCAGGGGCCACAGATACGCAGTATTTT.

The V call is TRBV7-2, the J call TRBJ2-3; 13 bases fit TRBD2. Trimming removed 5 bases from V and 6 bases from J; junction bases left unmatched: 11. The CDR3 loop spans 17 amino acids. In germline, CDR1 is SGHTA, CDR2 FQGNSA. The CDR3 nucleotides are TGTGCCAGCAGCCGGTCGTTACTAGCGGGAGGGGGGGATACGCAGTATTTT. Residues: CASSRSLLAGGGDTQYF.

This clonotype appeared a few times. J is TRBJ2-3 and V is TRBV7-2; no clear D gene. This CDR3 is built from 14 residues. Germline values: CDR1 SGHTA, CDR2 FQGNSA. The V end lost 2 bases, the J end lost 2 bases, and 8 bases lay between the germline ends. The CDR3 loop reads CASSLRKPTDTQYF. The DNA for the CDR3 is TGTGCCAGCAGCTTACGAAAGCCCACAGATACGCAGTATTTT.

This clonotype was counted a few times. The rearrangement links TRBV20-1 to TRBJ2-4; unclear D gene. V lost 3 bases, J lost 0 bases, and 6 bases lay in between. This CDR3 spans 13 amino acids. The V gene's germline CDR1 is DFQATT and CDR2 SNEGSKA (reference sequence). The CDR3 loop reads CSASDLAKNIQYF. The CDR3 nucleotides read TGCAGTGCTAGCGACCTAGCCAAAAACATTCAGTACTTC.

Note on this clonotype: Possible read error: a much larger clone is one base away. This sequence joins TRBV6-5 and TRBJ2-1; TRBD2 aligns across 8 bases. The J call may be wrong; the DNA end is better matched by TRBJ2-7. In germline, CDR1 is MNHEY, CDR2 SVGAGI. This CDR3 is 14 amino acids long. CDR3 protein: CASSYGTSYNEQYF. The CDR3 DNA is TGTGCCAGCAGTTACGGGACTAGTTACAATGAGCAGTACTTC.

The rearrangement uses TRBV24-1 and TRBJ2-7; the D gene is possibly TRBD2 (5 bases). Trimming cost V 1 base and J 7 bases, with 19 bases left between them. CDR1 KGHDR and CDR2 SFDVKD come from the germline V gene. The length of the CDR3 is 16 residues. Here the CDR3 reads CATSDFSDLYYNEQYF. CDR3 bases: TGTGCCACCAGTGATTTTTCGGACTTGTACTACAATGAGCAGTACTTC.